This TCR beta chain was identified in a study of blood T cells in healthy people across ages. Overall study: Template switching picked up about one barcoded beta molecule for each two T cells.

This clonotype was observed once. PCR was performed a second time for about 6 to 11 cycles using a sample-barcoded 5' primer and a J-beta primer mix. The template-switch adaptor, which had 12 random nucleotides, put a tag on each cDNA molecule. Each CDR3 protein is one row after TCRdb ran MiXCR on the 5' RACE reads. The table shows some 710,000 distinct CDR3 sequences, with about 24% occurring only once. V was pared by 6 bases and J by 0 bases, with 24 bases between. The CDR3 loop spans 18 amino acids. Whenever a sample was processed, at least 6 million PBMCs were isolated. Material for sequencing was blood. The gene calls are TRBV12-3 or TRBV12-4 and TRBJ2-7; a weak D match, TRBD1 (5 bases). The receptor was derived from a man between 65 and 85 years old in good health. The CDR3 region is CASSQGRGLTHSSYEQYF. The CDR3 coding sequence is TGTGCCAGCAGCCAGGGCCGTGGTTTAACCCATAGCTCCTACGAGCAGTACTTC.